This record covers a single TCR beta chain. The donors were part of the validation cohort, which consisted of some 120 subjects and was separate from the first cohort of 666 subjects. Libraries were prepared by immunoSEQ multiplex PCR; TCRdb keeps only in-frame clonotypes and omits some of them. The sample carries about 63,000 clones, about 89% recorded once. This record belongs to a study of cytomegalovirus exposure and HLA in healthy donors. Germline lookup yields CDR1 MNHNS and CDR2 SASEGT. The CDR3 contains 16 residues. Trimming took 3 bases from V and 0 from J; bases not matched to a gene: 5. The receptor's source is a woman aged 18-35 years in good health and CMV-seronegative. What was sequenced was PBMCs. V usage is TRBV6-1 and J usage is TRBJ1-3, with 7 bases fitting TRBD1. The CDR3 is CASSDPGGSSGNTIYF. The CDR3 DNA reads as TGTGCCAGCAGTGACCCAGGGGGGAGCTCTGGAAACACCATATATTTT.